This TCR beta chain came from a study of T cell repertoires in cytomegalovirus infection. Across the whole study: Use of recently identified HLA-C-restricted and well-studied HLA-B-restricted CMV epitopes was part of the study. Matching HLA type, along with CMV infection, was indicated by public TCR beta signatures.

In germline, CDR1 is MNHEY, CDR2 SVGAGI. With V trimmed by 2 bases and J by 5 bases, 8 bases remained unmatched. CDR3 length equals 16 residues. TCRdb reprocessed the reads with MiXCR, giving one entry per CDR3 protein. The data show approximately 100,000 distinct CDR3 sequences, about 40% seen once. This clonotype was observed many times. Its antigen is unidentified. The V call is TRBV6-5, the J call TRBJ2-5; 10 bases map to TRBD2. The TCR was taken from a human donor in good health (CMV status not recorded). Some clones in this sample may be carry-over from other donors' samples. The sequenced sample was CD8+ T cells from cultured PBMCs, obtained from culture after CMV antigen stimulation. The CDR3 DNA reads as TGTGCCAGCAGTTACAGGAAGCGGGGGGGCCCGGAGACCCAGTACTTC. Protein sequence: CASSYRKRGGPETQYF.